This is a list of T cell receptor beta chains from one sample in a study of OX40 agonist ivuxolimab in advanced cancers. Using immunoSEQ multiplex PCR, the repertoire was profiled, and TCRdb retains in-frame clones only, with some absent. This repertoire shows 20,000 to 30,000 clones, roughly 79% found once; its top ten account for about 26%. The source was CD4+ or CD8+ T cells sorted from blood, collected in a trial of the OX40 agonist ivuxolimab. The receptors come from an adult with an advanced solid tumor such as melanoma, head and neck, liver or kidney cancer. Each CDR3 is given with its conserved first and last residue. D genes are given only for firm matches. Size is stated for part of the rows, as once, few or many counts, or as a class when the clone is expanded.

D gene	CDR3 length	V gene	J gene	clone size	CDR3 protein	CDR3 DNA
NA	15	TRBV7-7	TRBJ2-2	NA	CASSLGTSYTGELFF	TGTGCCAGCAGCCTAGGCACTTCTTACACCGGGGAGCTGTTTTTT
TRBD2	12	TRBV6-5	TRBJ2-4	NA	CASSPGGNIQYF	TGTGCCAGCAGTCCGGGGGGAAACATTCAGTACTTC
NA	14	TRBV10-2	TRBJ2-1	NA	CAIAEVNSYNEQFF	TGCGCCATCGCCGAGGTCAACTCCTACAATGAGCAGTTCTTC
TRBD2	14	TRBV6-1	TRBJ2-7	NA	CASSESSGSYEQYF	TGTGCCAGCAGTGAGTCTAGCGGGAGCTACGAGCAGTACTTC
NA	13	TRBV4-1	TRBJ1-4	NA	CASSQGGNEKLFF	TGCGCCAGCAGCCAAGGAGGGAATGAAAAACTGTTTTTT
NA	17	TRBV18	TRBJ2-2	NA	CASSPFSGIASTGELFF	TGTGCCAGCTCACCATTTTCCGGGATAGCGAGCACCGGGGAGCTGTTTTTT
NA	14	TRBV4-1	TRBJ1-2	NA	CASSLTGDPRGYTF	TGCGCCAGCAGCCTGACAGGTGACCCTCGGGGCTACACCTTC
TRBD1	15	TRBV9	TRBJ1-2	NA	CASSPAGQGAEGYTF	TGTGCCAGCAGCCCCGCGGGACAGGGGGCGGAAGGCTACACCTTC
NA	13	TRBV27	TRBJ1-5	NA	CASSFMVMEPQHF	TGTGCCAGCAGTTTTATGGTGATGGAGCCCCAGCATTTT
NA	12	TRBV7-8	TRBJ2-3	NA	CASSLAADTQYF	TGTGCCAGCAGCTTAGCTGCAGATACGCAGTATTTT
TRBD2	16	TRBV7-3	TRBJ2-3	NA	CASSLGSGGYPDTQYF	TGTGCCAGCAGCTTAGGTAGCGGGGGATACCCAGATACGCAGTATTTT
NA	13	TRBV9	TRBJ2-3	NA	CASSVVGPDTQYF	TGTGCCAGCAGCGTAGTTGGGCCAGATACGCAGTATTTT
NA	13	TRBV7-2	TRBJ2-7	once	CASSLRASYEQYF	TGTGCCAGCAGCTTAAGGGCCAGCTACGAGCAGTACTTC
NA	13	TRBV9	TRBJ1-1	NA	CASSGGRSTEAFF	TGTGCCAGCAGCGGGGGTAGGAGTACTGAAGCTTTCTTT
TRBD1	16	TRBV2	TRBJ2-1	NA	CASGTGQTGGNNEQFF	TGTGCCAGCGGGACGGGGCAGACAGGGGGTAACAATGAGCAGTTCTTC
TRBD2	14	TRBV15	TRBJ2-1	NA	CATSLLAGDNEQFF	TGTGCCACCAGCCTACTAGCGGGAGACAATGAGCAGTTCTTC
NA	12	TRBV11-2	TRBJ2-1	NA	CASSLVGNEQFF	TGTGCCAGCAGCTTAGTGGGCAATGAGCAGTTCTTC
NA	14	TRBV13	TRBJ1-2	NA	CASSLAGLNYGYTF	TGTGCCAGCAGCTTAGCCGGATTAAACTATGGCTACACCTTC
TRBD1	13	TRBV9	TRBJ1-2	NA	CASSPRTGKGYTF	TGTGCCAGCAGCCCAAGGACAGGGAAGGGCTACACCTTC
NA	16	TRBV6-1	TRBJ2-5	NA	CASSAAGDLGEETQYF	TGTGCCAGCAGTGCCGCCGGGGACTTAGGGGAGGAGACCCAGTACTTC
NA	14	TRBV19	TRBJ2-2	NA	CASSTGTHTGELFF	TGTGCCAGTAGCACCGGGACCCACACCGGGGAGCTGTTTTTT
TRBD1	14	TRBV27	TRBJ2-3	NA	CASSFARGTDTQYF	TGTGCCAGCAGTTTTGCCAGGGGGACAGATACGCAGTATTTT
NA	18	TRBV4-2	TRBJ1-6	NA	CASSQETVPSSYNSPLHF	TGTGCCAGCAGCCAAGAAACCGTCCCGAGCTCCTATAATTCACCCCTCCACTTT
NA	19	TRBV15	TRBJ2-2	once	CATSRDWAPGASNTGELFF	TGTGCCACCAGCAGAGATTGGGCCCCAGGGGCTTCGAACACCGGGGAGCTGTTTTTT
NA	13	TRBV4-3	TRBJ2-7	NA	CASSPGVSYEQYF	TGCGCCAGCAGCCCGGGAGTTTCCTACGAGCAGTACTTC
NA	15	TRBV6-4	TRBJ2-3	NA	CASSDSASAADTQYF	TGTGCCAGCAGTGACTCAGCTAGCGCGGCAGATACGCAGTATTTT
TRBD1	14	TRBV2	TRBJ2-6	NA	CTHRGLFGANVLTF	TGTACCCACAGGGGGCTATTTGGGGCCAACGTCCTGACTTTC
NA	15	TRBV4-3	TRBJ2-3	NA	CASSQDEGSTDTQYF	TGCGCCAGCAGCCAAGATGAGGGAAGCACAGATACGCAGTATTTT
NA	12	TRBV7-9	TRBJ2-3	once	CASSILTDTQYF	TGTGCCAGCAGCATACTCACAGATACGCAGTATTTT
NA	14	TRBV27	TRBJ2-1	NA	CASTPVSSYNEQFF	TGTGCCAGCACCCCTGTGAGCTCCTACAATGAGCAGTTCTTC
TRBD2	14	TRBV28	TRBJ2-7	NA	CASSFGGRAYEQYF	TGTGCCAGCAGTTTCGGCGGGAGGGCCTACGAGCAGTACTTC
NA	13	TRBV10-2	TRBJ1-4	NA	CASSERSGEKLFF	TGCGCCAGCAGTGAACGGTCTGGGGAAAAACTGTTTTTT
NA	14	TRBV28	TRBJ2-3	NA	CASSFLSGTDTQYF	TGTGCCAGCAGTTTTCTTTCAGGCACAGATACGCAGTATTTT